What follows describes a single TCR beta chain. Its antigen is not known. This sample is part of a study of cytomegalovirus exposure and HLA in healthy donors. Study results and limitations: Later analysis identified a missense DCLRE1C variant that was linked to TCR beta V- and J-gene trimming.

The CDR3 is 14 amino acids. The germline V gene has CDR1 SEHNR and CDR2 FQNEAQ (reference sequence). With 8 bases clipped from V and 5 bases from J, the junction kept 3 bases outside the gene matches. PCR amplification relied on 60 Vbeta primers (plus 13 Jbeta primers). Only in-frame clones appear in the TCRdb table, and some are missing; sequencing was by immunoSEQ multiplex PCR. The data show 120,000 or so clones, around 80% seen once. This TCR derives from a man aged 25-40 years in good health and CMV-seropositive. The sample comprised PBMCs. The chain is built from TRBV7-9 and TRBJ2-5, with 15 positions matching TRBD2. The CDR3 spells CASGLAGGQETQYF. The CDR3 nucleotides are TGTGCCAGCGGACTAGCGGGGGGGCAGGAGACCCAGTACTTC.